These 20 T cell receptor beta chains were all obtained from the same sample, sequenced in a study of PD-L1 blockade in urothelial cancer. Produced via immunoSEQ multiplex PCR; TCRdb's table is partial and in-frame only. The sample has about 70,000 clones, around 84% seen once; the top ten hold approximately 4.7%. The input for sequencing was PBMCs, taken around atezolizumab (anti-PD-L1) treatment. Receptors originate from a man in his 70s with urothelial cancer.

The chain combines TRBV19 with TRBJ2-5, with D maybe TRBD2 (5 bases). Trimming left V 4 bases short and J 1 base short, with 7 bases between. The CDR3 is 13 residues long. In germline, CDR1 is LNHDA, CDR2 SQIVND (reference sequence). The chain's CDR3 is CASSTSGQETQYF. The CDR3 DNA is TGTGCCAGTAGTACCAGCGGCCAAGAGACCCAGTACTTC.

The V and J genes are TRBV9 and TRBJ2-3; 10 bases map to TRBD1. The CDR3 length is 15 residues. V gave up 0 bases and J gave up 4 bases; unmatched junction bases: 2. Looked up from germline, CDR1 is SGDLS and CDR2 is YYNGEE. This chain's CDR3 is CASSVGTGGSDTQYF. CDR3 bases: TGTGCCAGCAGCGTAGGGACAGGGGGTTCAGATACGCAGTATTTT.

The V call is TRBV4-1, the J call TRBJ2-7, with a weak D call TRBD1 (5 bases). The germline V and J ends were trimmed by 1 base and 9 bases, with 19 bases remaining between them. The CDR3 contains 15 residues. Germline loops: CDR1 MGHRA, CDR2 YSYEKL. CDR3 sequence (DNA): TGCGCCAGCAGCCAAGGCAATCCCACACAGGCCCTGCAGTACTTC. It codes for CASSQGNPTQALQYF.

The V and J genes are TRBV13 and TRBJ2-7; D perhaps matches TRBD1 (5 bases). V dropped 4 bases and J dropped 5 bases, with 12 bases sitting between them. CDR3 length: 13 residues. Germline V gene lookup returns CDR1 PRHDT and CDR2 FYEKMQ (reference sequence). DNA for the CDR3: TGTGCCAGCAGCTGGGGCAAATCACACGAGCAGTACTTC. Translated: CASSWGKSHEQYF.

This sequence joins TRBV5-6 and TRBJ2-3; TRBD1 is a possible D gene (6 bases). Germline CDR1 is SGHDT and CDR2 is YYEEEE. The CDR3 totals 16 residues. V was trimmed by 4 bases and J by 1 base, leaving 16 bases between them. The CDR3 nucleotides are TGTGCCAGCAGCACGGGACAACTACGACGCACAGATACGCAGTATTTT. Translating gives CASSTGQLRRTDTQYF.

The gene calls are TRBV20-1 and TRBJ2-1; the D is unclear. Germline lookup yields CDR1 DFQATT and CDR2 SNEGSKA (reference sequence). V was cut by 6 bases and J by 9 bases, with 12 bases left in between. This CDR3 region has 11 residues. CDR3 residues: CSAPELSEQFF. As DNA, the CDR3 is TGCAGTGCCCCTGAATTGAGTGAGCAGTTCTTC.

V is TRBV5-6 and J is TRBJ2-5; D not certain. The germline V gene encodes CDR1 SGHDT and CDR2 YYEEEE. The CDR3 totals 13 residues. Deletions cut 1 base from V and 2 bases from J, with 6 bases between. In DNA form, the CDR3 reads TGTGCCAGCAGCTTGTTTCTTCAAGAGACCCAGTACTTC. Translated, it gives CASSLFLQETQYF.

The rearrangement uses TRBV5-1 and TRBJ2-2, with 9 nucleotides matching TRBD2. Germline CDR1 and CDR2: SGHRS and YFSETQ. Trimming at V came to 5 bases and at J to 0 bases, leaving 5 bases not matched to a gene. CDR3 size: 16 residues. In nucleotides, the CDR3 is TGCGCCAGCAGGAAGACTAGCGGAGCGAACACCGGGGAGCTGTTTTTT. Its translation is CASRKTSGANTGELFF.

The CDR3 DNA reads TGTGCCAGTAGTATTGAGACGGCTGGGGCAGAGACCCAGTACTTC. This codes for CASSIETAGAETQYF. J is TRBJ2-5 and V is TRBV19; tentatively, D is TRBD1 (5 bases). Trimming took off 3 bases at V and 4 bases at J, with 15 bases between the two ends. Germline loops: CDR1 LNHDA, CDR2 SQIVND (reference sequence). This CDR3 region has 15 residues.

V and J are TRBV28 and TRBJ2-7; possible D gene TRBD2, 6 bases. V was trimmed by 4 bases and J by 3 bases, leaving 16 bases between them. The length of the CDR3 is 15 residues. Germline CDR1 and CDR2: MDHEN and SYDVKM. CDR3 protein: CASSSPPAGSYEQYF. Here the CDR3 DNA reads TGTGCCAGCAGTTCCCCCCCGGCCGGGAGCTACGAGCAGTACTTC.

The chain uses TRBV19 and TRBJ2-2, with D perhaps matching TRBD1 (6 bases). V was clipped by 4 bases and J by 3 bases, with 15 bases between them. Germline loops: CDR1 LNHDA, CDR2 SQIVND (reference sequence). The CDR3 loop spans 16 amino acids. The CDR3 region has the DNA TGTGCCAGTAGTACCCCCACGGACAGATACACCGGGGAGCTGTTTTTT. Translation: CASSTPTDRYTGELFF.

This chain links TRBV4-2 with TRBJ2-1, with 8 bases aligning to TRBD1. This CDR3 is 14 amino acids long. Unmatched junction bases numbered 4, after V lost 2 bases and J lost 7 bases. CDR1 is LGHNA and CDR2 is YNFKEQ in the germline V gene. The CDR3 is CASSQNRGMNEQFF. The CDR3 DNA follows: TGTGCCAGCAGCCAAAACAGGGGGATGAATGAGCAGTTCTTC.

The chain carries TRBV7-3 and TRBJ2-2; 12 nucleotides match TRBD2. Trimming removed 5 bases from V and 5 bases from J; junction bases left unmatched: 6. The CDR3 spans 16 residues. Germline V gene lookup returns CDR1 SGHTA and CDR2 FQGTGA. The CDR3 here is CASSPNGLAGTGELFF. Written as DNA, the CDR3 is TGTGCCAGCAGCCCTAACGGACTAGCGGGGACCGGGGAGCTGTTTTTT.

The chain is built from TRBV9 and TRBJ1-1; D remains ambiguous. Trimming removed 1 base at V and 5 bases at J, with 9 bases between. Germline CDR1 SGDLS, CDR2 YYNGEE. The CDR3 spans 13 residues. In DNA, the CDR3 is TGTGCCAGCAGCGTAAGCGGCGGGACTGAAGCTTTCTTT. Protein: CASSVSGGTEAFF.

V gene TRBV9 combines with J gene TRBJ2-3; tentative D call: TRBD2 (6 bases). Germline loops: CDR1 SGDLS, CDR2 YYNGEE. The CDR3 consists of 16 residues. V lost 2 bases to trimming and J lost 1 base, with 14 bases between them. The CDR3 spells CASSVGGSGGTDTQYF. CDR3 in DNA: TGTGCCAGCAGCGTGGGGGGAAGTGGTGGCACAGATACGCAGTATTTT.

This clone occurred once. The chain joins TRBV6-5 to TRBJ2-5; the D gene is possibly TRBD1 (6 bases). Germline values: CDR1 MNHEY, CDR2 SVGAGI. The CDR3 loop spans 13 amino acids. V lost 4 bases to trimming and J lost 2 bases, with 8 bases between them. The CDR3 spells CASSSTGQETQYF. In DNA, the CDR3 is TGTGCCAGCAGTTCCACAGGGCAAGAGACCCAGTACTTC.

The rearrangement joins TRBV6-6 to TRBJ1-3, with 7 bases matching TRBD1. The V and J ends lost 5 bases and 0 bases, in that order; junction bases with no gene match: 4. CDR3 length: 15 amino acids. Per the germline V gene, CDR1 is MNHNY and CDR2 is SVGAGI (reference sequence). The CDR3 region is CASSITGDSGNTIYF. As DNA, the CDR3 is TGTGCCAGCAGTATCACAGGGGACTCTGGAAACACCATATATTTT.

V usage is TRBV30 and J usage is TRBJ1-2, with D perhaps matching TRBD1 (6 bases). The CDR3 contains 14 residues. V lost 0 bases and J 8 bases, leaving 16 bases between the germline ends. Germline V gene data show CDR1 as GTSNPN and CDR2 as SVGIG (reference sequence). In DNA form, the CDR3 reads TGTGCCTGGAGTGTTCCCGAGACAGGCAGAGGCTACACCTTC. Translated: CAWSVPETGRGYTF.

The CDR3 protein is CASSQQGQGSWGDMNTEAFF. The CDR3 DNA sequence: TGTGCCAGCTCACAACAGGGACAGGGCTCGTGGGGCGATATGAACACTGAAGCTTTCTTT. J is TRBJ1-1 and V is TRBV18, with 9 bases lining up with TRBD1. CDR3 length: 20 residues. Germline V lookup: CDR1 KGHSH, CDR2 LQKENI. Trimming took 4 bases from V and 0 from J; bases not matched to a gene: 18.

This sequence joins TRBV4-2 and TRBJ2-3; 8 nucleotides line up with TRBD2. Losses at the gene ends were 0 bases for V and 4 bases for J; bases not matched to a gene: 12. The CDR3 sequence is 18 residues long. Germline V CDR1 and CDR2: LGHNA, YNFKEQ. CDR3 protein: CASSQEFRREALADTQYF. The CDR3, as DNA: TGTGCCAGCAGCCAAGAATTTAGGCGGGAGGCACTCGCAGATACGCAGTATTTT.